The clone carrying this T cell receptor beta chain was observed at least ten times. The entry originates in a study of control samples from healthy donors and cancer patients. The CDR3 is made up of 13 amino acids. Trimming cost V 5 bases and J 5 bases, with 13 bases left between them. Germline CDR1 and CDR2: LNHDA and SQIVND (reference sequence). The table came from immunoSEQ multiplex PCR; TCRdb's copy has only in-frame clones and leaves some out. The repertoire has 130,000 or so clones, roughly nine tenths of them found once; the top ten carry 6% to 9.5%. The genes are TRBV19 and TRBJ2-7; D may be TRBD1 or TRBD2 (5 bases each). The sequenced sample consisted of PBMCs. The receptor was derived from a man aged 50 to 60 with head and neck cancer. The CDR3 protein is CASSGGALDEQYF. CDR3 bases: TGTGCCAGTAGTGGGGGAGCCCTGGACGAGCAGTACTTC.